The rows below give T cell receptor beta chains drawn from one sample of a study of sequential checkpoint blockade in melanoma. Sequenced by immunoSEQ multiplex PCR; TCRdb stores in-frame clones only, minus some. The data show over 15,000 clones, roughly 74% seen once. Specimen: CD8+ T cells sorted from blood (inferred from file names), collected from a patient given nivolumab and ipilimumab in sequence. These receptor sequences come from a human donor with melanoma. CDR3s include the opening cysteine and the closing phenylalanine or tryptophan. Where a row states a size, it is once, few, many or the class of an expanded clone; other rows omit it.

j_call	clone_size	v_call	cdr3_aa
TRBJ2-2	few	TRBV9	CASSVSRDTANTGELFF
TRBJ2-1	-	TRBV4-1	CASSQEGAVDEQFF
TRBJ2-1	-	TRBV4-3	CASSQVRSGLAGDYNEQFF
TRBJ1-1	few	TRBV7-9	CASSPQGSEGAFF
TRBJ1-1	-	TRBV11-2	CASSIARTGMNTEAFF
TRBJ1-1	-	TRBV14	CASSPTPRLEIQAFF
TRBJ1-1	-	TRBV5-6	CASGLRAAGFTEAFF
TRBJ2-3	-	TRBV6-1	CASSEVTRDTQYF
TRBJ2-1	-	TRBV14	CASSQGTSWNEQFF
TRBJ2-1	-	TRBV7-8	CASSLSASNEQFF
TRBJ1-2	once	TRBV7-8	CASSPGPTGGIGYGYTF
TRBJ1-2	-	TRBV30	CAWSGRVSAGYTF
TRBJ2-1	-	TRBV5-4	CASSLGGGDNNEQFF
TRBJ2-7	few	TRBV10-1	CASSQTSGYYEQYF
TRBJ2-1	-	TRBV7-8	CASSQGLAGEQFF
TRBJ2-1	-	TRBV27	CASSLSPGLNYNEQFF
TRBJ2-1	-	TRBV14	CASSPEARGSEQFF